The sequence of this TCR beta chain was determined in a study of cytomegalovirus exposure and HLA in healthy donors. Study details: One earlier analysis, a look at approximately 190 million T cells, found fewer than 140 million unique TCR beta sequences.

A multiplex PCR was run with 60 Vbeta primers and 13 Jbeta primers. Only in-frame clones appear in the TCRdb table, and some are missing; sequencing was by immunoSEQ multiplex PCR. The sample contains 140,000 or so clones, about 66% of which appear only once. The TCR originated in a male donor in good health and CMV-seronegative. The sequenced sample consisted of PBMCs.

Here the CDR3 DNA reads TGTGCCAGCAGCCAAACAGTGAACACTGAAGCTTTCTTT. It encodes CASSQTVNTEAFF. This chain joins TRBV6-5 and TRBJ1-1; D uncertain. CDR3 length equals 13 residues. Germline V lookup: CDR1 MNHEY, CDR2 SVGAGI. V lost 6 bases to trimming and J lost 0 bases, with 8 bases between them.